This T cell receptor (beta chain) was recorded in a study of shared clonotypes between healthy human individuals. The germline gives CDR1 MNHNS, CDR2 SASEGT. There are 14 residues in the CDR3. The V gene lost 6 bases and the J gene lost 9 bases, with 18 bases spanning the gap. This clone turned up a few times. Libraries were prepared by immunoSEQ multiplex PCR; TCRdb keeps only in-frame clonotypes and omits some of them. The table includes about 480,000 clones, approximately 79% detected once. This sequence originates from a woman in her thirties or forties in good health. Some clones in this sample may be carry-over from other donors' samples. Input material: PBMCs. This rearrangement joins TRBV6-1 to TRBJ2-1; the D gene is possibly TRBD1 (6 bases). The DNA of the CDR3 is TGTGCCAGCAGAAGGACAGTGGCCAGCTCTGAGCAGTTCTTC. This encodes CASRRTVASSEQFF.